What follows is one T cell receptor beta chain and its context. The use of a sample-barcoded 5' primer and a J-beta primer mix characterized a second PCR of about 7 to 12 cycles. TCRdb passed the 5' RACE reads through MiXCR, listing each CDR3 protein once. The sample has about 1.5 million distinct CDR3 sequences; about 45% are singletons. The ends lost 6 bases at V and 11 bases at J; junction bases unmatched: 12. CDR1 is MNHNS, CDR2 SASEGT, per germline. The CDR3 spans 15 residues. This sample stems from a study of blood T cells in healthy people across ages. The source is a woman under 30 in good health. Sequences were obtained from blood. This chain connects TRBV6-1 to TRBJ2-4; TRBD2 aligns across 11 bases. CDR3: CASRDIAGGIDFQYF. For the CDR3, the DNA is TGTGCCAGCAGAGACATAGCGGGAGGGATAGATTTTCAGTACTTC.